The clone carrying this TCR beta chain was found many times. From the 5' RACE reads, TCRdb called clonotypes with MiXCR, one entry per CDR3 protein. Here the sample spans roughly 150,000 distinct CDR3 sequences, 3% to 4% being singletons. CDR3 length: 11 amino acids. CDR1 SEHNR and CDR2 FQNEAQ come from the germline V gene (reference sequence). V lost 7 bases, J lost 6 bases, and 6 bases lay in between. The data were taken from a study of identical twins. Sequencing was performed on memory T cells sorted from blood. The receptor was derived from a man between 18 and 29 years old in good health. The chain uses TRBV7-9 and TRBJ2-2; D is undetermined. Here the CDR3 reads CASTAAGELFF. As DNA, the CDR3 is TGTGCCAGCACCGCGGCCGGGGAGCTGTTTTTT.